This is a list of T cell receptor beta chains from one sample in a study of blood T cell repertoires in COVID-19. Clones were read by immunoSEQ multiplex PCR, and TCRdb kept only the in-frame ones, dropping some. The profile shows over 250,000 clones, 65% to 90% of them singletons. Material: peripheral blood. All receptors come from a human donor in a cohort sampled during active COVID-19. Each CDR3 is given with its conserved first and last residue. A D gene is named only where the DNA matches it firmly. Expanded clones get a size class; other rows say once, few or many, or leave the size out.

cdr3_length j_call v_call clone_size d_call cdr3_aa cdr3_nt
16 TRBJ1-6 TRBV7-2 NA NA CASSPSGSSYNSPLHF TGTGCCAGCAGCCCCTCTGGCAGCTCCTATAATTCACCCCTCCACTTT
15 TRBJ2-7 TRBV23-1 NA TRBD2 CASTPRYGGSYEQYF TGCGCCAGCACCCCACGTTACGGGGGGTCCTACGAGCAGTACTTC
15 TRBJ2-7 TRBV20-1 few TRBD1 CSASPGQGRVTEQYF TGCAGTGCTAGTCCCGGACAGGGGCGCGTGACTGAGCAGTACTTC
16 TRBJ2-7 TRBV28 NA TRBD2 CASSETGLAGEWGQYF TGTGCCAGCAGTGAAACCGGACTAGCGGGAGAATGGGGGCAGTACTTC
15 TRBJ1-1 TRBV7-2 NA TRBD1 CASSSGQGAPTEAFF TGTGCCAGCAGCTCAGGACAGGGGGCGCCCACTGAAGCTTTCTTT
15 TRBJ2-7 TRBV3-1/TRBV3-2 NA NA CASSQDRSYSYEQYF TGTGCCAGCAGCCAAGATCGTTCTTACTCCTACGAGCAGTACTTC
14 TRBJ2-7 TRBV9 NA NA CASSVSPVTYEQYF TGTGCCAGCAGCGTCTCGCCGGTAACCTACGAGCAGTACTTC
14 TRBJ2-7 TRBV27 NA TRBD2 CATPLAGGICEQYF TGTGCCACCCCCCTAGCGGGAGGTATATGCGAGCAGTACTTC
14 TRBJ2-7 TRBV24-1 once NA CATSDLHEGNEQYF TGTGCCACCAGTGATTTGCACGAGGGCAACGAGCAGTACTTC
15 TRBJ2-5 TRBV5-5 few TRBD2 CASSTAGVGQETQYF TGTGCCAGCAGTACGGCGGGAGTAGGGCAAGAGACCCAGTACTTC
13 TRBJ2-2 TRBV19 NA TRBD2 CATGGFTNGELFF TGTGCCACGGGAGGGTTTACAAACGGGGAGCTGTTTTTT
13 TRBJ1-4 TRBV7-6 NA NA CASSLGETEKLFF TGTGCCAGCAGCTTAGGGGAGACAGAAAAACTGTTTTTT
14 TRBJ2-1 TRBV3-1/TRBV3-2 NA NA CASSLGAAMGEQFF TGTGCCAGCAGCCTAGGGGCAGCCATGGGTGAGCAGTTCTTC
19 TRBJ2-7 TRBV3-1/TRBV3-2 NA TRBD2 CASSNTPGLGLLHGYEQYF TGTGCCAGCAGCAATACACCGGGACTAGGATTACTACACGGGTACGAGCAGTACTTC
14 TRBJ1-1 TRBV6-6 NA NA CASSYSGGNTEAFF TGTGCCAGCAGTTACTCAGGAGGGAACACTGAAGCTTTCTTT
12 TRBJ1-5 TRBV10-1 NA NA CASSGHGQPQHF TGCGCCAGCAGTGGACACGGTCAGCCCCAGCATTTT
12 TRBJ1-2 TRBV28 NA NA CASSLASYGYTF TGTGCCAGCAGTTTAGCCAGCTATGGCTACACCTTC
14 TRBJ1-2 TRBV13 NA NA CASSLAGVYYGYTF TGTGCCAGCAGCTTAGCGGGGGTGTACTATGGCTACACCTTC
16 TRBJ2-1 TRBV12-5 NA TRBD2 CASGPGTSLIGGEQFF TGTGCTAGTGGCCCCGGGACTAGCTTAATCGGGGGGGAGCAGTTCTTC
17 TRBJ2-1 TRBV5-1 NA NA CASSLERILSSYNEQFF TGCGCCAGCAGCTTGGAGCGGATACTGAGCTCCTACAATGAGCAGTTCTTC
17 TRBJ2-1 TRBV3-1/TRBV3-2 NA TRBD2 CASSGGLIMSSYNEQFF TGTGCCAGCAGCGGGGGACTAATCATGAGCTCCTACAATGAGCAGTTCTTC
15 TRBJ2-3 TRBV24-1 NA TRBD1 CATSEPGQAADTQYF TGTGCCACCAGTGAACCCGGACAGGCAGCAGATACGCAGTATTTT
14 TRBJ1-5 TRBV5-1 NA NA CASSPQGSNQPQHF TGCGCCAGCAGTCCTCAGGGAAGCAATCAGCCCCAGCATTTT
15 TRBJ2-7 TRBV18 NA TRBD2 CASSPSRRGEHEQYF TGTGCCAGCTCACCTTCGAGACGGGGGGAACACGAGCAGTACTTC
12 TRBJ1-1 TRBV3-1/TRBV3-2 NA TRBD1 CASTPGGTEAFF TGTGCCAGCACTCCAGGGGGCACTGAAGCTTTCTTT
17 TRBJ2-1 TRBV4-3 NA TRBD2 CASSQDRAGGRHNEQFF TGCGCCAGCAGCCAAGATCGAGCGGGAGGTCGACACAATGAGCAGTTCTTC
16 TRBJ2-1 TRBV4-1 NA TRBD2 CASSQGTSGYYNEQFF TGCGCCAGCAGCCAAGGTACTAGCGGCTACTACAATGAGCAGTTCTTC
12 TRBJ2-3 TRBV5-4 NA NA CASSPVRDTQYF TGTGCCAGCAGCCCCGTCCGGGATACGCAGTATTTT
16 TRBJ1-6 TRBV19 NA NA CASSMGQDLYNSPLHF TGTGCCAGTAGTATGGGGCAGGACCTCTATAATTCACCCCTCCACTTT
18 TRBJ2-3 TRBV5-1 NA NA CASAGLAITGRGTDTQYF TGCGCCTCAGCCGGGCTAGCGATCACGGGGCGGGGCACAGATACGCAGTATTTT
18 TRBJ2-1 TRBV4-1 NA TRBD1 CASSQSETGQGSYNEQFF TGCGCCAGCAGCCAAAGTGAGACGGGACAGGGAAGCTACAATGAGCAGTTCTTC
13 TRBJ1-2 TRBV28 NA NA CASSFGRGYGYTF TGTGCCAGCAGTTTCGGCAGGGGCTATGGCTACACCTTC
14 TRBJ1-6 TRBV4-1 once NA CASSQYRDSSPLHF TGCGCCAGCAGCCAGTACCGGGACTCCTCACCCCTCCACTTT
14 TRBJ2-5 TRBV5-5 NA NA CASSLGRLGETQYF TGTGCCAGCAGCTTGGGGAGGTTGGGAGAGACCCAGTACTTC
16 TRBJ1-5 TRBV19 NA NA CASSIIGTGSNQPQHF TGTGCCAGTAGTATAATCGGCACAGGGTCCAATCAGCCCCAGCATTTT
15 TRBJ2-1 TRBV7-9 NA TRBD2 CASSSFGGSSGEQFF TGTGCCAGCAGCAGCTTTGGCGGGAGTAGTGGTGAGCAGTTCTTC
14 TRBJ1-1 TRBV6-6 NA NA CASSWAEENTEAFF TGTGCCAGCAGTTGGGCGGAGGAGAACACTGAAGCTTTCTTT
14 TRBJ2-5 TRBV19 once TRBD1 CASRPPGQGVVQYF TGTGCCAGTAGGCCCCCGGGACAGGGGGTGGTCCAGTACTTC
15 TRBJ2-7 TRBV5-4 NA TRBD2 CASSLGSGGTYEQYF TGTGCCAGCAGCTTGGGTAGCGGGGGGACATACGAGCAGTACTTC
11 TRBJ2-7 TRBV3-1/TRBV3-2 NA NA CASSSLAEQYF TGTGCCAGCAGCTCCCTAGCCGAGCAGTACTTC
14 TRBJ2-7 TRBV7-2 NA TRBD2 CASSLIAGRYEQYF TGTGCCAGCAGCTTAATAGCGGGACGGTACGAGCAGTACTTC
17 TRBJ1-1 TRBV3-1/TRBV3-2 NA TRBD1 CASSQTDRGHKSTEAFF TGTGCCAGCAGCCAAACGGACAGGGGCCACAAGAGCACTGAAGCTTTCTTT
13 TRBJ1-2 TRBV10-2 NA NA CASSESSPSGYTF TGCGCCAGCAGTGAGTCGAGTCCGAGTGGCTACACCTTC